Listed below are T cell receptor beta chains from one sample, sequenced in a study of T cell responses to AZD1222 COVID-19 vaccine. Clones were sequenced by immunoSEQ multiplex PCR, and TCRdb holds only the in-frame ones, with some missing. This table holds about 150,000 clones, more than 70% found once. The sequencing used peripheral blood, collected 28 days after the second AZD1222 dose. The receptors here all came from an adult who received the AZD1222 COVID-19 vaccine. Each CDR3 is given with its conserved first and last residue. The D gene is left open where the match is weak. Rows give clone size only sometimes, using once, few, many, or a class for an expanded clone.

>.|TRBJ2-3|.|TRBV5-1
CASSLAVGGFHTDTQYF
TGCGCCAGCAGCCTGGCAGTGGGCGGCTTTCACACAGATACGCAGTATTTT
>.|TRBJ2-7|TRBD2|TRBV7-9
CASSLEGGAYEQYF
TGTGCCAGCAGCTTAGAGGGAGGGGCCTACGAGCAGTACTTC
>.|TRBJ1-4|.|TRBV3-1/TRBV3-2
CASSQGEKLFF
TGTGCCAGCAGCCAAGGTGAAAAACTGTTTTTT
>.|TRBJ1-1|.|TRBV25-1
CASSEYFLQGDTEAFF
TGTGCCAGCAGTGAATATTTTCTTCAGGGAGATACTGAAGCTTTCTTT
>.|TRBJ2-2|.|TRBV11-3
CASSRLSPFTSDTGELFF
TGTGCCAGCAGCCGTTTAAGCCCTTTCACTTCCGACACCGGGGAGCTGTTTTTT
>.|TRBJ2-3|.|TRBV5-6
CASSRWADPDTQYF
TGTGCCAGCAGCCGATGGGCAGACCCAGATACGCAGTATTTT
>.|TRBJ2-3|TRBD2|TRBV11-2
CASSLGTSLTDTQYF
TGTGCCAGCAGCTTAGGGACTAGCCTCACAGATACGCAGTATTTT
>.|TRBJ1-6|.|TRBV15
CATSRDRVISPLHF
TGTGCCACCAGCAGAGATAGGGTAATCTCACCCCTCCACTTT
>.|TRBJ1-3|.|TRBV2
CASSVGRSSSGNTIYF
TGTGCCAGCAGTGTTGGCAGATCGAGCTCTGGAAACACCATATATTTT
>.|TRBJ2-1|.|TRBV4-1
CASSQVNSLLGSYNEQFF
TGCGCCAGCAGCCAAGTTAACAGCTTACTAGGTTCCTACAATGAGCAGTTCTTC
>.|TRBJ1-6|.|TRBV5-1
CASSAKGGSPLHF
TGCGCCAGCAGCGCCAAAGGTGGTTCACCCCTCCACTTT
>.|TRBJ2-7|.|TRBV6-5
CASSYSTPGVIREQYF
TGTGCCAGCAGTTACTCGACCCCGGGAGTAATCCGCGAGCAGTACTTC
>.|TRBJ2-2|TRBD1|TRBV10-3
CAIRQGPNTGELFF
TGTGCCATCCGACAGGGACCCAACACCGGGGAGCTGTTTTTT
>.|TRBJ1-1|TRBD1|TRBV2
CASSGQGKEAFF
TGTGCCAGCAGTGGACAGGGAAAGGAAGCTTTCTTT
>.|TRBJ1-1|.|TRBV11-2
CASSPQQTEAFF
TGTGCCAGCAGCCCCCAACAGACTGAAGCTTTCTTT
>.|TRBJ2-3|.|TRBV9
CASSVRGGTQYF
TGTGCCAGCAGCGTAAGGGGAGGAACGCAGTATTTT
>.|TRBJ2-1|.|TRBV19
CASSIDGGGDNEQFF
TGTGCCAGTAGTATAGACGGCGGAGGGGACAATGAGCAGTTCTTC
>many|TRBJ2-5|TRBD2|TRBV5-1
CASSLAGLAAQETQYF
TGCGCCAGCAGCTTAGCCGGACTAGCGGCCCAAGAGACCCAGTACTTC
>.|TRBJ1-1|TRBD1|TRBV4-1
CASSASGTGNTEAFF
TGCGCCAGCTCTGCTTCCGGGACAGGGAACACTGAAGCTTTCTTT
>.|TRBJ2-5|.|TRBV6-5
CASSEGESETQYF
TGTGCCAGCAGCGAGGGAGAGTCGGAGACCCAGTACTTC
>.|TRBJ2-2|.|TRBV7-2
CASSLGTNTGELFF
TGTGCCAGCAGCTTAGGGACGAACACCGGGGAGCTGTTTTTT
>.|TRBJ1-1|.|TRBV23-1
CASMAGSDWDTEAFF
TGCGCCAGCATGGCAGGTTCGGATTGGGACACTGAAGCTTTCTTT
>once|TRBJ1-6|TRBD1|TRBV2
CASSQSSGQAYSPLHF
TGTGCCAGCAGTCAAAGCTCGGGACAGGCTTATTCACCCCTCCACTTT
>.|TRBJ1-2|.|TRBV11-2
CASSSPRSNNYGYTF
TGTGCCAGCAGCTCCCCGCGTTCCAATAACTATGGCTACACCTTC
>few|TRBJ2-7|TRBD1|TRBV19
CASSRGQGGSYEQYF
TGTGCCAGTAGTAGGGGACAGGGGGGGTCCTACGAGCAGTACTTC
>.|TRBJ1-6|.|TRBV18
CASSPEGSANSPLHF
TGTGCCAGCTCACCGGAGGGGTCGGCGAATTCACCCCTCCACTTT
>.|TRBJ1-2|TRBD1|TRBV15
CATSREARTGGQNTF
TGTGCCACCAGCAGAGAGGCTAGGACAGGGGGTCAAAACACCTTC
>.|TRBJ2-1|TRBD2|TRBV19
CASSLGGGSYNEQFF
TGTGCCAGTAGTCTGGGCGGGGGTTCCTACAATGAGCAGTTCTTC
>once|TRBJ2-1|TRBD1|TRBV7-6
CASSLGTTGGPRNEQFF
TGTGCCAGCAGCTTAGGTACCACAGGGGGCCCGAGAAATGAGCAGTTCTTC
>.|TRBJ2-7|.|TRBV28
CASSGPSGVTYEQYF
TGTGCCAGCAGTGGACCCTCGGGGGTCACGTACGAGCAGTACTTC
>.|TRBJ1-2|.|TRBV6-5
CASSYEQGYGYTF
TGTGCCAGCAGTTACGAGCAGGGCTATGGCTACACCTTC
>.|TRBJ2-5|TRBD2|TRBV5-1
CASSLTGTRKTQYF
TGCGCCAGCAGCTTGACCGGGACTAGAAAGACCCAGTACTTC
>.|TRBJ2-7|.|TRBV30
CAGAHGYEQYF
TGTGCCGGGGCCCACGGCTACGAGCAGTACTTC
>.|TRBJ2-2|TRBD1|TRBV5-6
CASSSGGWGGELFF
TGTGCCAGCAGCTCAGGGGGCTGGGGCGGGGAGCTGTTTTTT
>.|TRBJ1-1|.|TRBV30
CAWSARGVNTEAFF
TGTGCCTGGAGTGCTCGAGGCGTGAACACTGAAGCTTTCTTT
>.|TRBJ2-3|.|TRBV15
CATSRTSDTQYF
TGTGCCACCAGCAGAACCTCAGATACGCAGTATTTT
>.|TRBJ2-7|TRBD2|TRBV10-2
CASSSGTSGRGTHEQYF
TGCGCCAGCTCAAGTGGGACTAGCGGGAGGGGGACCCACGAGCAGTACTTC
>.|TRBJ1-6|.|TRBV5-6
CASSLGVPAYNSPLHF
TGTGCCAGCAGCTTGGGGGTCCCAGCATATAATTCACCCCTCCACTTT
>once|TRBJ1-1|.|TRBV29-1
CSADVPDRLNEAFF
TGCAGCGCTGACGTTCCGGACCGTTTAAATGAAGCTTTCTTT
>.|TRBJ2-5|.|TRBV6-2/TRBV6-3
CASSYSNGRYQETQYF
TGTGCCAGCAGTTACTCGAATGGGAGGTACCAAGAGACCCAGTACTTC
>few|TRBJ2-7|.|TRBV7-2
CASSGSLAYEQYF
TGTGCCAGCAGCGGCAGTTTAGCCTACGAGCAGTACTTC
>.|TRBJ1-5|.|TRBV21-1
CASSVRTGSNQPQHF
TGTGCCAGCAGCGTAAGGACAGGGAGCAATCAGCCCCAGCATTTT
>.|TRBJ2-3|TRBD1|TRBV28
CASSSPRDRYTDTQYF
TGTGCCAGCAGTTCCCCCCGGGACAGATATACAGATACGCAGTATTTT
>.|TRBJ1-1|.|TRBV28
CASRSRPRRTEAFF
TGTGCCAGCAGATCCCGCCCCCGGAGGACTGAAGCTTTCTTT
>.|TRBJ2-4|.|TRBV30
CALGLEWDIQYF
TGTGCCCTGGGACTTGAGTGGGACATTCAGTACTTC
>.|TRBJ1-1|TRBD1|TRBV30
CAWSRNRGQVENTEAFF
TGTGCCTGGAGTCGAAACAGGGGGCAAGTGGAGAACACTGAAGCTTTCTTT
>.|TRBJ2-7|.|TRBV5-1
CASSLDPLTMEQYF
TGCGCCAGCAGCTTAGACCCCTTGACCATGGAGCAGTACTTC
>few|TRBJ2-7|TRBD2|TRBV5-1
CASSWEGRGYEQYF
TGCGCCAGCAGCTGGGAGGGGCGCGGGTACGAGCAGTACTTC
>.|TRBJ1-2|.|TRBV5-4
CASSLGAVGGGSGYTF
TGTGCCAGCAGCTTGGGGGCCGTGGGAGGAGGGTCTGGCTACACCTTC
>.|TRBJ1-2|TRBD1|TRBV7-9
CASSRQGNDGYTF
TGTGCCAGCAGCAGACAGGGGAACGATGGCTACACCTTC
>.|TRBJ1-1|.|TRBV18
CASSHSADTEAFF
TGTGCCAGCTCACACAGCGCGGACACTGAAGCTTTCTTT
>.|TRBJ2-5|.|TRBV19
CASKGPRRGETQYF
TGTGCCAGTAAGGGACCTCGGAGAGGAGAGACCCAGTACTTC
>.|TRBJ1-5|.|TRBV6-5
CASRLTGGINQPQHF
TGTGCCAGCAGACTGACCGGGGGGATCAATCAGCCCCAGCATTTT
>.|TRBJ2-1|.|TRBV6-2/TRBV6-3
CASSHVRGGEQFF
TGTGCCAGCAGTCACGTCAGGGGCGGTGAGCAGTTCTTC